The 25 T cell receptor beta chains in this list originate from one sample, sequenced in a study of T cell responses to AZD1222 COVID-19 vaccine. Sequencing was performed with immunoSEQ multiplex PCR; in TCRdb, only in-frame clones are kept and a portion is missing. The sample comprises over 100,000 clones, roughly 88% of which are singletons, and 9.5% to 15% rests with the top ten. This material consisted of peripheral blood, taken on day 0 of MenACWY control vaccination. These TCRs come from an adult in good health.

The genes are TRBV6-5 and TRBJ2-7; a weak D match, TRBD1 (6 bases). The CDR3 consists of 16 residues. Looked up from germline, CDR1 is MNHEY and CDR2 is SVGAGI. Trimming left V 0 bases short and J 3 bases short, with 15 bases between. The CDR3 loop is CASSYSLSGVDYEQYF. The CDR3 coding sequence is TGTGCCAGCAGTTACTCGTTGTCAGGGGTTGACTACGAGCAGTACTTC.

This chain uses TRBV5-6 with TRBJ1-5; no clear D. The CDR3 runs 14 residues. Germline V gives CDR1 SGHDT, CDR2 YYEEEE. Trimming left V 0 bases short and J 4 bases short, with 8 bases between. The CDR3 spells CASSLARGNQPQHF. The CDR3 DNA sequence: TGTGCCAGCAGCTTGGCAAGAGGGAATCAGCCCCAGCATTTT. Complete variable domain (other parts from reference TRBV5-6 and TRBJ1-5): DAGVTQSPTHLIKTRGQQVTLRCSPKSGHDTVSWYQQALGQGPQFIFQYYEEEERQRGNFPDRFSGHQFPNYSSELNVNALLLGDSALYLCASSLARGNQPQHFGDGTRLSIL.

This clone was seen only once. This chain joins TRBV29-1 and TRBJ2-1; D is unclear. The length of the CDR3 is 13 residues. The germline V gene has CDR1 SQVTM and CDR2 ANQGSEA. Trimming removed 3 bases at V and 2 bases at J, with 8 bases between. The CDR3 nucleotides read TGCAGCGTTGATCGCTCTCCCTACAATGAGCAGTTCTTC. It specifies CSVDRSPYNEQFF.

The CDR3: CASRDDGSRNGYTF. In DNA, the CDR3 is TGTGCCAGTAGGGATGACGGCAGTCGAAATGGCTACACCTTC. The rearrangement joins TRBV19 to TRBJ1-2; D call uncertain. V was clipped by 6 bases and J by 6 bases, with 17 bases between them. This CDR3 region has 14 residues. Germline V CDR1 and CDR2: LNHDA, SQIVND (reference sequence).

This sequence joins TRBV28 and TRBJ1-2; D is unclear. Trimming left V 5 bases short and J 6 bases short, with 16 bases between. Germline V CDR1 and CDR2: MDHEN, SYDVKM. The CDR3 runs to 14 residues. CDR3 sequence (DNA): TGTGCCAGCAGTCCCCCTGGGGATCACGATGGCTACACCTTC. It codes for CASSPPGDHDGYTF.

The chain links TRBV10-3 to TRBJ2-3; D is unresolved. CDR1 is ENHRY and CDR2 is SYGVKD in the germline V gene. There are 12 residues in the CDR3. Trimming shortened V by 3 bases and J by 1 base, and 2 bases separated the two germline ends. CDR3 sequence reads: CAISDGTDTQYF. The CDR3 DNA reads TGTGCCATCAGTGACGGCACAGATACGCAGTATTTT.

The V call is TRBV20-1, the J call TRBJ1-3, with D perhaps TRBD1 (6 bases). Trimming took off 3 bases at V and 2 bases at J, with 14 bases between the two ends. The germline gives CDR1 DFQATT, CDR2 SNEGSKA (reference sequence). CDR3 length: 15 residues. The DNA of the CDR3 is TGCAGTGCTAGTCCGATGGGACACACTGGAAACACCATATATTTT. It yields the protein CSASPMGHTGNTIYF.

This clone was detected a few times. The sample carries other DNA sequences with the same CDR3. This sequence joins TRBV18 and TRBJ1-1, with no clear D. CDR1 is KGHSH and CDR2 is LQKENI in the germline V gene. CDR3 length: 12 residues. V shed 2 bases and J shed 1 base, with 2 bases lying between them. CDR3 DNA sequence: TGTGCCAGCTCACCAGCGAACACTGAAGCTTTCTTT. It specifies CASSPANTEAFF.

V is TRBV24-1 and J is TRBJ1-1; D gene ambiguous. V dropped 1 base and J dropped 5 bases, with 7 bases sitting between them. The CDR3 sequence is 13 residues long. CDR1 and CDR2 (germline): KGHDR, SFDVKD. The CDR3 nucleotides are TGTGCCACCAGTGATTTCCGGGGAACTGAAGCTTTCTTT. Amino acids: CATSDFRGTEAFF.

This clone was observed a handful of times. This chain joins TRBV28 and TRBJ1-5; D unresolved. Trimming cost V 4 bases and J 4 bases, with 8 bases left between them. Germline V CDR1 and CDR2: MDHEN, SYDVKM. The CDR3 extends over 13 amino acids. The CDR3 DNA is TGTGCCAGCAGTTGGGCCCAAAATCAGCCCCAGCATTTT. Amino acids: CASSWAQNQPQHF. The complete variable domain, with remaining parts taken from reference TRBV28 and TRBJ1-5, reads DVKVTQSSRYLVKRTGEKVFLECVQDMDHENMFWYRQDPGLGLRLIYFSYDVKMKEKGDIPEGYSVSREKKERFSLILESASTNQTSMYLCASSWAQNQPQHFGDGTRLSIL.

This chain links TRBV23-1 with TRBJ1-2; TRBD1 matches at 8 bases. TRBV23-1 is sorted into the ORF group, with uncertain function. The CDR3 sequence is 14 residues long. V shed 7 bases and J 1 base; nucleotides not matched to a gene: 5. The DNA of the CDR3 is TGCGCCAGCAACCAGACAGGGGTTAACTATGGCTACACCTTC. This gives the protein CASNQTGVNYGYTF.

CDR3 nucleotides: TGTGCCAGCAGTGAAGGTTTTCAGCGGGGGACTAGCACAGATACGCAGTATTTT. Encoded protein: CASSEGFQRGTSTDTQYF. The chain links TRBV2 to TRBJ2-3, with 8 bases lining up with TRBD2. Germline loops: CDR1 SNHLY, CDR2 FYNNEI. This CDR3 is 18 amino acids long. Trimming removed 1 base from V and 0 bases from J; junction bases left unmatched: 9.

J is TRBJ1-3 and V is TRBV5-4; a weak D match, TRBD1 (6 bases). The CDR3 loop spans 14 amino acids. The germline gives CDR1 SGHNT, CDR2 YYREEE (reference sequence). Trimming cost V 3 bases and J 4 bases, with 11 bases left between them. CDR3 in amino acids: CASSYQGSGNTIYF. CDR3 coding DNA: TGTGCCAGCAGCTACCAGGGGAGCGGAAACACCATATATTTT.

The chain couples TRBV7-2 to TRBJ2-5; D unclear. CDR1 SGHTA and CDR2 FQGNSA come from the germline V gene. This CDR3 is built from 12 residues. V was shortened by 1 base and J by 5 bases, with 5 bases between the two germline ends. The CDR3 DNA reads as TGTGCCAGCAGCTTAGGGCGGGAGACCCAGTACTTC. It yields the protein CASSLGRETQYF.

The chain is built from TRBV11-2 and TRBJ2-1, with D perhaps matching TRBD1 (5 bases). This CDR3 spans 12 amino acids. Germline lookup yields CDR1 SGHAT and CDR2 FQNNGV. The V end was cut by 8 bases, the J end by 10 bases, with 15 bases between. The chain's CDR3 is CASGKNRQEQFF. As DNA, the CDR3 is TGTGCCAGCGGGAAGAATAGACAGGAGCAGTTCTTC. The variable domain in full, with the rest retrieved from reference TRBV11-2 and TRBJ2-1, is EAGVAQSPRYKIIEKRQSVAFWCNPISGHATLYWYQQILGQGPKLLIQFQNNGVVDDSQLPKDRFSAERLKGVDSTLKIQPAKLEDSAVYLCASGKNRQEQFFGPGTRLTVL.

This chain uses TRBV5-1 with TRBJ2-7; D may match TRBD1 or TRBD2 (5 bases each). V gave up 0 bases and J gave up 3 bases, with 19 bases separating them. The CDR3 contains 17 residues. CDR1 and CDR2 (germline): SGHRS, YFSETQ. CDR3 in DNA: TGCGCCAGCAGCTTGGGATTGGGGGTAAGCAGGGACTACGAGCAGTACTTC. Amino acid sequence: CASSLGLGVSRDYEQYF.

On this clone itself: A read error may account for a junction end that differs from germline. The chain has TRBV29-1 and TRBJ2-1; 8 positions agree with TRBD1. CDR3 length: 14 residues. Germline V gives CDR1 SQVTM, CDR2 ANQGSEA. The CDR3 nucleotides are TGCAGCGTTCAAGACAGGGGCGGGACGTACGAGCAGTTCTTC. Translating gives CSVQDRGGTYEQFF.

This rearrangement joins TRBV10-3 to TRBJ1-1; D uncertain. The CDR3 is 14 residues long. V gave up 7 bases and J gave up 4 bases, with 16 bases separating them. Germline V gives CDR1 ENHRY, CDR2 SYGVKD. As DNA, the CDR3 is TGTGCCATCACCACGAGAGACGGCGGCACTGAAGCTTTCTTT. It is translated as CAITTRDGGTEAFF.

The chain has TRBV7-2 and TRBJ2-1; 8 bases are a match to TRBD1. V gave up 5 bases and J gave up 8 bases; unmatched junction bases: 8. The CDR3 has 14 amino acids. Germline values: CDR1 SGHTA, CDR2 FQGNSA. CDR3 nucleotide sequence: TGTGCCAGCAGCCCAGGACAGGGCTGGGATGAGCAGTTCTTC. It is translated as CASSPGQGWDEQFF.

The V and J genes are TRBV7-8 and TRBJ2-3, with 14 positions matching TRBD2. The CDR3 is made up of 20 amino acids. In germline, CDR1 is SGHVS, CDR2 FQNEAQ. Trimming cost V 4 bases and J 0 bases; bases outside gene matches: 12. The CDR3 region has the DNA TGTGCCAGCAGCTCCTCGACTAGCGGGAGGGGGGGAGAAAGCACAGATACGCAGTATTTT. Translation gives CASSSSTSGRGGESTDTQYF.

This chain links TRBV9 with TRBJ2-3, with 10 nucleotides matching TRBD2. Germline lookup yields CDR1 SGDLS and CDR2 YYNGEE. The CDR3 is made up of 16 amino acids. The J segment lost 7 bases and the V segment lost 3 bases, leaving 11 bases of the junction unmatched. CDR3 nucleotide sequence: TGTGCCAGCAGCGCCAGCGGGAGGGCCTCGTATTATACGCAGTATTTT. It codes for CASSASGRASYYTQYF. Combining the CDR3 with reference TRBV9 and TRBJ2-3 gives the whole variable domain DSGVTQTPKHLITATGQRVTLRCSPRSGDLSVYWYQQSLDQGLQFLIQYYNGEERAKGNILERFSAQQFPDLHSELNLSSLELGDSALYFCASSASGRASYYTQYFGPGTRLTVL.

The chain uses TRBV6-4 and TRBJ2-1, with TRBD2 matching over 8 bases. This CDR3 region has 15 residues. Germline V gene data show CDR1 as MRHNA and CDR2 as SNTAGT. Trimming removed 0 bases from V and 6 bases from J; junction bases left unmatched: 4. The chain's CDR3 is CASSDSAGGLNEQFF. CDR3 in DNA: TGTGCCAGCAGTGACTCGGCGGGGGGCCTCAATGAGCAGTTCTTC.

The V call is TRBV7-3, the J call TRBJ1-2; D is undetermined. Germline loops: CDR1 SGHTA, CDR2 FQGTGA. This CDR3 has 16 residues. Trimming stripped 2 bases from V and 8 bases from J, with 21 bases between. In DNA, the CDR3 is TGTGCCAGCAGCTTAGGCCCCACCGGTGACCTGAGGGGCTACACCTTC. Translating gives CASSLGPTGDLRGYTF.

The CDR3 DNA is TGCGCCAGCAGCCCAGAGGGACAGTCCCACGAGCAGTACTTC. Its protein is CASSPEGQSHEQYF. The V and J genes are TRBV5-1 and TRBJ2-7; 7 bases fit TRBD1. Unmatched junction bases numbered 9, after V lost 4 bases and J lost 5 bases. CDR1 is SGHRS, CDR2 YFSETQ, per germline. The CDR3 extends over 14 amino acids. The entire variable domain, with the rest obtained from reference TRBV5-1 and TRBJ2-7, is as follows: KAGVTQTPRYLIKTRGQQVTLSCSPISGHRSVSWYQQTPGQGLQFLFEYFSETQRNKGNFPGRFSGRQFSNSRSEMNVSTLELGDSALYLCASSPEGQSHEQYFGPGTRLTVT.

The chain joins TRBV19 to TRBJ2-7, with a possible D match to TRBD2 (6 bases). The CDR3 has 14 amino acids. Trimming left V 5 bases short and J 6 bases short, with 17 bases between. The germline CDR1 and CDR2 sequences are LNHDA and SQIVND (reference sequence). CDR3 sequence (DNA): TGTGCCAGTAGTTCTCCCGGGGGAGCCGGCGAGCAGTACTTC. The encoded protein is CASSSPGGAGEQYF.